Below, 27 T cell receptor beta chains from the same sample are listed, as sequenced in a study of neurological immune-mediated disorders. TCRdb analysed the 5' RACE reads with MiXCR anew, one entry per CDR3 protein. The repertoire holds 100,000 or so distinct CDR3 sequences, with 13% as singletons. Described time point: longitudinal time-point 2. Source material: PBMCs. The receptors shown here come from a female donor with HTLV-1-associated myelopathy (HAM/TSP).

There are many counts of this clonotype. Here the CDR3 DNA reads TGTGCCACCCGTAGCGGGGGAAGTGATACGCAGTATTTT. Protein: CATRSGGSDTQYF. The chain carries TRBV7-2 and TRBJ2-3; 9 positions agree with TRBD2. CDR3 length equals 13 residues. Germline values: CDR1 SGHTA, CDR2 FQGNSA. J was trimmed by 6 bases and V by 10 bases; bases with no gene match: 8.

For this clonotype: A much larger clonotype is one base distant, so this may be a read error. In DNA, the CDR3 is TGTGCCAGCAGCTCCCACAGACTAGCGGGGGGGCGGGAGCAGTTCTTC. It translates to CASSSHRLAGGREQFF. The rearrangement links TRBV7-9 to TRBJ2-1; 14 bases agree with TRBD2. The CDR3 length is 16 residues. Germline CDR1 reads SEHNR; CDR2 reads FQNEAQ (reference sequence). Trimming took 4 bases from V and 10 from J; bases not matched to a gene: 9. The entire variable domain, with the rest obtained from reference TRBV7-9 and TRBJ2-1, is as follows: DTGVSQNPRHKITKRGQNVTFRCDPISEHNRLYWYRQTLGQGPEFLTYFQNEAQLEKSRLLSDRFSAERPKGSFSTLEIQRTEQGDSAMYLCASSSHRLAGGREQFFGPGTRLTVL.

At least ten counts were recorded for this clonotype. The chain carries TRBV5-6 and TRBJ1-1; D perhaps matches TRBD1 (6 bases). Germline CDR1 reads SGHDT; CDR2 reads YYEEEE. The CDR3 is 11 amino acids. The V and J ends lost 4 bases and 8 bases respectively, with 9 bases between them. The CDR3 sequence is CASSGGTEAFF. The CDR3 nucleotides are TGTGCCAGCAGCGGCGGGACAGAAGCTTTCTTT. Full variable domain (missing parts from reference TRBV5-6 and TRBJ1-1): DAGVTQSPTHLIKTRGQQVTLRCSPKSGHDTVSWYQQALGQGPQFIFQYYEEEERQRGNFPDRFSGHQFPNYSSELNVNALLLGDSALYLCASSGGTEAFFGQGTRLTVV.

Ten or more counts support this clonotype. The chain employs TRBV4-1 and TRBJ2-7; D not certain. V shed 0 bases and J shed 3 bases, with 12 bases lying between them. Germline CDR1 MGHRA, CDR2 YSYEKL. CDR3 length: 15 amino acids. The CDR3, as DNA: TGCGCCAGCAGCCAAGACCCCCTAGTAAACTACGAGCAGTACTTC. This encodes CASSQDPLVNYEQYF.

This clonotype was seen at least ten times. CDR3 DNA: TGTGCCACCAGTCGGACAGGGGGCTACAATGAGCAGTTCTTC. Amino acid sequence: CATSRTGGYNEQFF. The chain combines TRBV24-1 with TRBJ2-1, with 10 bases fitting TRBD1. Germline trimming cut 6 bases from V and 3 bases from J; bases unmatched to any gene: 1. The CDR3 is 14 residues long. CDR1 and CDR2 from the germline V gene are KGHDR and SFDVKD.

J is TRBJ1-6 and V is TRBV7-6; D call uncertain. V was trimmed by 6 bases and J by 7 bases, leaving 10 bases between them. CDR1 and CDR2 (germline): SGHVS, FNYEAQ. The CDR3 consists of 13 residues. The CDR3 DNA sequence: TGTGCCAGCAGACCCGACATGAATTCACCCCTCCACTTT. It encodes CASRPDMNSPLHF.

In the case of this clonotype: A much larger clone sits a single nucleotide away, making a read error possible. CDR3 in amino acids: CASSLDMRAGPGYTF. DNA for the CDR3: TGCGCCAGCAGCTTGGATATGCGGGCAGGGCCAGGCTACACCTTC. This sequence joins TRBV5-1 and TRBJ1-2; TRBD1 might be the D (5 bases). V gave up 0 bases and J gave up 8 bases, with 17 bases separating them. Germline CDR1 and CDR2: SGHRS and YFSETQ. The CDR3 spans 15 residues.

The table lists this clonotype with many counts. The chain combines TRBV6-6 with TRBJ1-5; D perhaps matches TRBD1 (5 bases). There are 15 residues in the CDR3. Germline CDR1 reads MNHNY; CDR2 reads SVGAGI (reference sequence). The ends were cut back, 5 bases at V and 1 base at J, with 12 bases in the middle. CDR3 amino acids: CASSPAWGSNQPQHF. CDR3 nucleotides: TGTGCCAGCAGTCCCGCCTGGGGGAGCAATCAGCCCCAGCATTTT.

This clonotype was found many times. CDR3 nucleotide sequence: TGTGCCAGCAGTTTTCAACCGAGCACAGATACGCAGTATTTT. It yields the protein CASSFQPSTDTQYF. This sequence joins TRBV12-3 or TRBV12-4 and TRBJ2-3; D remains unclear. The V end was cut by 3 bases, the J end by 0 bases, with 7 bases between. The CDR3 has 14 amino acids.

This clonotype was observed at least ten times. The V call is TRBV20-1, the J call TRBJ2-1, with 8 nucleotides matching TRBD2. CDR3 length: 11 residues. Germline-derived CDR1 and CDR2 are DFQATT and SNEGSKA (reference sequence). After removal of 6 bases from V and 8 bases from J, the junction contained 3 bases not matched to a gene. The CDR3 here is CSAGAGDEQFF. Written as DNA, the CDR3 is TGCAGTGCGGGAGCGGGGGATGAGCAGTTCTTC.

This clonotype was observed many times. This sequence joins TRBV5-1 and TRBJ2-7, with no clear D. CDR3 length equals 15 residues. Per germline, CDR1 SGHRS and CDR2 YFSETQ. Trimming stripped 3 bases from V and 6 bases from J, with 19 bases between. CDR3 nucleotide sequence: TGCGCCAGCAGCTCAGGACGCATCCCCATCGTCGAGCAGTACTTC. It specifies CASSSGRIPIVEQYF.

The chain has TRBV5-1 and TRBJ2-4; D call uncertain. The CDR3 contains 14 residues. CDR1 is SGHRS and CDR2 is YFSETQ in the germline V gene. The V end was cut by 2 bases, the J end by 6 bases, with 12 bases between. The CDR3 is CASSFGTNGNIQYF. CDR3 coding DNA: TGCGCCAGCAGCTTTGGTACTAATGGAAACATTCAGTACTTC.

This clonotype was seen ten or more times. This chain joins TRBV20-1 and TRBJ2-3; TRBD1 is a possible D gene (6 bases). V shed 3 bases and J shed 0 bases, with 10 bases lying between them. The CDR3 sequence is 14 residues long. Germline CDR1 and CDR2: DFQATT and SNEGSKA (reference sequence). The CDR3 coding sequence is TGCAGTGCTAGGCCAGGGGCGAGCACAGATACGCAGTATTTT. Amino acid sequence: CSARPGASTDTQYF.

The sample holds many counts of this clonotype. The rearrangement uses TRBV6-5 and TRBJ1-1; no clear D gene. The V gene's germline CDR1 is MNHEY and CDR2 SVGAGI. The length of the CDR3 is 13 residues. Trimming cost V 10 bases and J 1 base, with 13 bases left between them. The CDR3 sequence: CATIVPGNTEAFF. CDR3 nucleotides: TGTGCCACCATAGTACCAGGGAACACTGAAGCTTTCTTT.

Many counts were recorded for this clonotype. The chain joins TRBV10-3 to TRBJ2-5; D is unresolved. The CDR3 has 13 amino acids. The V end was cut by 10 bases, the J end by 1 base, with 13 bases between. CDR1 is ENHRY, CDR2 SYGVKD, per germline. The CDR3 loop is CATARAGQETQYF. For the CDR3, the DNA is TGTGCCACGGCTAGAGCCGGCCAAGAGACCCAGTACTTC.

This clonotype was detected a few times. The gene calls are TRBV11-2 and TRBJ1-2, with D possibly TRBD1 on 5 matching bases. V was trimmed by 2 bases and J by 4 bases, leaving 14 bases between them. The CDR3 loop spans 15 amino acids. In germline, CDR1 is SGHAT, CDR2 FQNNGV. This CDR3 is CASSLRQGLGYGYTF. CDR3 coding DNA: TGTGCCAGCAGCTTACGGCAGGGCTTGGGCTATGGCTACACCTTC.

This CDR3 is CASSSLAGGGDTQYF. The CDR3 nucleotides are TGTGCCAGCAGTTCCCTAGCGGGGGGTGGAGATACGCAGTATTTT. This chain connects TRBV4-2 to TRBJ2-3; 11 bases agree with TRBD2. The CDR3 is 15 amino acids. Trimming cost V 6 bases and J 5 bases; bases outside gene matches: 7. The germline CDR1 and CDR2 sequences are LGHNA and YNFKEQ.

This clonotype was detected ten times or more. The chain combines TRBV5-1 with TRBJ2-3; the match to TRBD2 covers 7 bases. The junction had 11 bases not matched to a gene; V was cut back by 7 bases and J by 6 bases. In germline, CDR1 is SGHRS, CDR2 YFSETQ. This CDR3 is 14 amino acids long. The CDR3 reads CASEPGGIRDTQYF. The CDR3 nucleotides are TGCGCCAGCGAGCCCGGGGGGATAAGGGATACGCAGTATTTT.

This clonotype was seen many times. The chain employs TRBV12-3 or TRBV12-4 and TRBJ2-1; D could derive from TRBD1 or TRBD2 (5 bases each). Trimming cost V 0 bases and J 5 bases, with 14 bases left between them. This CDR3 has 16 residues. The CDR3 sequence: CASSLAGAGYNNEQFF. CDR3 DNA: TGTGCCAGCAGTTTAGCCGGGGCAGGGTACAACAATGAGCAGTTCTTC.

This clonotype occurred a few times. This chain joins TRBV6-1 and TRBJ2-3; either TRBD1 or TRBD2 may fit D (6 bases each). This CDR3 is 16 amino acids long. V shed 11 bases and J shed 1 base, with 22 bases lying between them. Germline assignment: CDR1 MNHNS and CDR2 SASEGT. The CDR3 reads CAVRTRGDRGTDTQYF. As DNA, the CDR3 is TGTGCCGTAAGAACAAGGGGGGATCGAGGCACAGATACGCAGTATTTT.

Ten or more counts support this clonotype. The chain joins TRBV10-3 to TRBJ1-2; weak D call: TRBD1 (6 bases). V gave up 6 bases and J gave up 0 bases, with 23 bases separating them. CDR3 size: 18 residues. Germline V gene data show CDR1 as ENHRY and CDR2 as SYGVKD. CDR3 sequence reads: CAISLRLGGSSSNYGYTF. The DNA for the CDR3 is TGTGCCATCAGCCTTAGACTAGGGGGAAGCTCTTCTAACTATGGCTACACCTTC.

This clonotype was observed many times. Here the CDR3 reads CASRPTGYTGELFF. CDR3 DNA sequence: TGTGCCAGCAGGCCAACAGGGTACACCGGGGAGCTGTTTTTT. The rearrangement uses TRBV2 and TRBJ2-2, with D possibly matching TRBD1 (6 bases). Trimming took off 6 bases at V and 3 bases at J, with 11 bases between the two ends. Looked up from germline, CDR1 is SNHLY and CDR2 is FYNNEI. The CDR3 is 14 residues long.

Ten or more counts support this clonotype. J is TRBJ1-5 and V is TRBV21-1; TRBD1, the table's D call, lacks a check against the DNA. TRBV21-1 is reported as a pseudogene. This CDR3 has 16 amino acids. CDR3 protein: CASSKANRAAGQPQHF. For the CDR3, the DNA is TGTGCCAGCAGCAAAGCGAACAGGGCAGCGGGTCAGCCCCAGCATTTT.

This clonotype was recorded many times. V usage is TRBV28 and J usage is TRBJ1-1; 9 nucleotides match TRBD1. Germline CDR1 and CDR2: MDHEN and SYDVKM. Losses at the gene ends were 8 bases for V and 0 bases for J; bases not matched to a gene: 13. The CDR3 spans 17 residues. This chain's CDR3 is CASGSPGTGNMNTEAFF. CDR3 coding DNA: TGTGCCAGCGGATCCCCCGGGACAGGGAACATGAACACTGAAGCTTTCTTT.

This clonotype was detected ten times or more. The chain carries TRBV4-1 and TRBJ2-7; 8 positions agree with TRBD2. Germline assignment: CDR1 MGHRA and CDR2 YSYEKL. CDR3 size: 15 residues. V was clipped by 0 bases and J by 3 bases; unmatched bases: 4. The CDR3 reads CASSQDNREGYEQYF. The CDR3 nucleotides read TGCGCCAGCAGCCAAGATAACCGGGAGGGCTACGAGCAGTACTTC.

The table lists this clonotype with many counts. The rearrangement uses TRBV7-2 and TRBJ2-7; D is possibly TRBD1 (6 bases). V shed 5 bases and J shed 6 bases, with 14 bases lying between them. CDR1 is SGHTA and CDR2 is FQGNSA in the germline V gene. The CDR3 spans 13 residues. CDR3 protein: CASSGQGFGEQYF. The CDR3 DNA sequence: TGTGCCAGCAGCGGGCAGGGGTTCGGCGAGCAGTACTTC. The full variable domain, with the rest looked up from reference TRBV7-2 and TRBJ2-7, is GAGVSQSPSNKVTEKGKDVELRCDPISGHTALYWYRQSLGQGLEFLIYFQGNSAPDKSGLPSDRFSAERTGGSVSTLTIQRTQQEDSAVYLCASSGQGFGEQYFGPGTRLTVT.

This clonotype was found many times. The chain joins TRBV5-1 to TRBJ2-7; 9 nucleotides match TRBD1. Trimming cost V 3 bases and J 0 bases; bases outside gene matches: 4. Germline-derived CDR1 and CDR2 are SGHRS and YFSETQ. CDR3 length: 15 residues. The CDR3 region is CASSWGTGSSYEQYF. The CDR3 nucleotides are TGCGCCAGCAGCTGGGGGACAGGGAGCTCCTACGAGCAGTACTTC.